The 28 T cell receptor beta chains below all came from one sample that was sequenced in a study of beta chain features in type 1 diabetes. Expressed TCRB transcripts were sequenced, since all the RNA that had been isolated was reverse transcribed. Sequenced by immunoSEQ multiplex PCR; TCRdb stores in-frame clones only, minus some. In the table there are under 250,000 clones, around an eighth of which are singletons. The sequenced sample was naive CD4+ T cells from blood. Receptor source: a woman between 40 and 50 years old in good health.

The chain couples TRBV7-6 to TRBJ2-7, with 9 bases aligning to TRBD1. In germline, CDR1 is SGHVS, CDR2 FNYEAQ. The CDR3 covers 16 residues. V shed 6 bases, J shed 3 bases, and the junction held 12 bases outside the gene matches. The CDR3 spells CASSPSTGTGRYEQYF. The CDR3 DNA sequence: TGTGCCAGCAGTCCTTCAACCGGGACAGGGCGCTACGAGCAGTACTTC.

This clone occurred a few times. The chain joins TRBV7-2 to TRBJ2-2, with 7 bases aligning to TRBD2. Trimming took 5 bases from V and 2 from J; bases not matched to a gene: 5. The CDR3 spans 15 residues. Germline V gives CDR1 SGHTA, CDR2 FQGNSA. The CDR3 region is CASSRLAPNTGELFF. CDR3 DNA sequence: TGTGCCAGCAGCCGACTAGCTCCAAACACCGGGGAGCTGTTTTTT.

This sequence joins TRBV5-1 and TRBJ2-1, with 8 bases that match TRBD1. This CDR3 has 14 residues. The J segment lost 7 bases and the V segment lost 3 bases, leaving 6 bases of the junction unmatched. CDR1 and CDR2 (germline): SGHRS, YFSETQ. In nucleotides, the CDR3 is TGCGCCAGCAGCTACGGACAGGGTGGTAATGAGCAGTTCTTC. This sequence encodes CASSYGQGGNEQFF.

This clone was counted only a few times. The gene calls are TRBV5-1 and TRBJ2-2; a possible D gene is TRBD1 (5 bases). Germline V gene sequence: CDR1 SGHRS, CDR2 YFSETQ. With 0 bases removed from V and 6 bases from J, the gap between germline ends came to 12 bases. The CDR3 runs to 15 residues. For the CDR3, the DNA is TGCGCCAGCAGCTTGGAGGGGCTCCCGGCCGGGGAGCTGTTTTTT. Residues: CASSLEGLPAGELFF.

The chain is built from TRBV19 and TRBJ1-2, with 7 bases identical to TRBD1. The CDR3 consists of 13 residues. CDR1 is LNHDA and CDR2 is SQIVND in the germline V gene (reference sequence). V gave up 9 bases and J gave up 1 base; unmatched junction bases: 5. CDR3 sequence: CASSQGLNYGYTF. The CDR3 DNA follows: TGTGCCAGCTCACAGGGGCTTAACTATGGCTACACCTTC.

This clone was counted between two and nine times. The chain joins TRBV18 to TRBJ2-5; D unresolved. The length of the CDR3 is 14 residues. With 0 bases removed from V and 5 bases from J, the gap between germline ends came to 10 bases. Germline V gene lookup returns CDR1 KGHSH and CDR2 LQKENI. The CDR3 nucleotides are TGTGCCAGCTCACCACCGAGGTCTCGGGAGACCCAGTACTTC. It is translated as CASSPPRSRETQYF.

This chain connects TRBV6-6 to TRBJ2-3; TRBD2 agrees at 7 bases. The CDR3 spans 14 residues. The germline V gene has CDR1 MNHNY and CDR2 SVGAGI (reference sequence). V was pared by 7 bases and J by 6 bases, with 10 bases of the junction left unmatched. CDR3 in amino acids: CASNERGRADTQYF. The CDR3 bases are TGTGCCAGCAATGAGCGGGGCCGAGCGGATACGCAGTATTTT.

This clone was found a few times. The chain employs TRBV2 and TRBJ2-5, with TRBD2 identical over 8 bases. The CDR3 extends over 15 amino acids. Germline V lookup: CDR1 SNHLY, CDR2 FYNNEI. The junction had 5 bases not matched to a gene; V was cut back by 5 bases and J by 0 bases. The CDR3 loop is CASSRTSWHQETQYF. For the CDR3, the DNA is TGTGCCAGCAGTCGGACTAGCTGGCACCAAGAGACCCAGTACTTC.

In this sample, this clone turned up a few times. The V gene is TRBV19, the J gene TRBJ1-1, with 7 positions matching TRBD1. CDR1 and CDR2 from the germline V gene are LNHDA and SQIVND (reference sequence). This CDR3 has 13 amino acids. With V trimmed by 6 bases and J by 1 base, 2 bases remained unmatched. CDR3 in DNA: TGTGCCAGTAGCCGACAGGGGAACACTGAAGCTTTCTTT. Residues: CASSRQGNTEAFF.

This clone was observed a few times. The genes are TRBV12-5 and TRBJ2-7; possible D gene TRBD1, 5 bases. Germline CDR1 LGHNT, CDR2 FRNRAP. V lost 4 bases, J lost 3 bases, and 13 bases lay in between. CDR3 length: 14 residues. The CDR3 region is CASGSDPRGYEQYF. CDR3 sequence (DNA): TGTGCTAGTGGTTCGGACCCTAGGGGCTACGAGCAGTACTTC.

This clone was seen a few times. The rearrangement joins TRBV6-1 to TRBJ1-5; 8 bases fit TRBD1. Germline CDR1 and CDR2: MNHNS and SASEGT. Germline trimming cut 4 bases from V and 3 bases from J; bases unmatched to any gene: 8. This CDR3 is 16 amino acids long. The CDR3 nucleotides read TGTGCCAGCAGTGTTACCGGGACAGGACCCAATCAGCCCCAGCATTTT. It encodes CASSVTGTGPNQPQHF.

The CDR3 spells CASSIFWGAEAFF. CDR3 in DNA: TGTGCCAGTAGTATTTTTTGGGGGGCTGAAGCTTTCTTT. The V and J genes are TRBV19 and TRBJ1-1, with D possibly matching TRBD1 (5 bases). Germline V gene sequence: CDR1 LNHDA, CDR2 SQIVND (reference sequence). The CDR3 contains 13 residues. V was trimmed by 3 bases and J by 6 bases, leaving 11 bases between them.

The chain uses TRBV11-2 and TRBJ2-2; TRBD2 might be the D (6 bases). The ends were cut back, 5 bases at V and 2 bases at J, with 18 bases in the middle. CDR3 length: 17 amino acids. The germline CDR1 and CDR2 sequences are SGHAT and FQNNGV. The CDR3 sequence: CASSKRSVAANTGELFF. The CDR3 DNA is TGTGCCAGCAGCAAACGATCGGTAGCGGCCAACACCGGGGAGCTGTTTTTT.

For this clone: Other nucleotide sequences in the sample specify the same CDR3. This chain links TRBV29-1 with TRBJ1-5; 8 nucleotides match TRBD1. The CDR3 sequence is 12 residues long. Losses at the gene ends were 6 bases for V and 2 bases for J; bases not matched to a gene: 0. From germline, CDR1 is SQVTM and CDR2 ANQGSEA. CDR3 sequence: CSVGQGNQPQHF. The CDR3 region has the DNA TGCAGCGTGGGACAGGGCAATCAGCCCCAGCATTTT.

V is TRBV9 and J is TRBJ2-7; tentatively, D is TRBD2 (7 bases). The germline V gene has CDR1 SGDLS and CDR2 YYNGEE. V lost 4 bases and J lost 0, with 17 bases in between. This CDR3 comprises 16 residues. CDR3 coding DNA: TGTGCCAGCAGCCAAGGGGGGGGTCCCGACTCCTACGAGCAGTACTTC. It translates to CASSQGGGPDSYEQYF.

This clone was counted only a few times. The chain has TRBV10-3 and TRBJ2-1, with 13 bases aligning to TRBD2. Per germline, CDR1 ENHRY and CDR2 SYGVKD. V dropped 5 bases and J dropped 2; count of bases not matched to a gene: 9. CDR3 length equals 18 residues. CDR3 sequence: CAISSGTSGVEAYNEQFF. CDR3 bases: TGTGCCATCAGTTCCGGGACTAGCGGGGTAGAGGCCTACAATGAGCAGTTCTTC.

This clone was seen a few times. The chain recombines TRBV7-8 with TRBJ2-2; 9 nucleotides match TRBD2. The length of the CDR3 is 16 residues. Germline-derived CDR1 and CDR2 are SGHVS and FQNEAQ. Losses at the gene ends were 5 bases for V and 6 bases for J; bases not matched to a gene: 10. In DNA form, the CDR3 reads TGTGCCAGCAGCCCCCAGGGACTAGCTAGGGCCGGGGAGCTGTTTTTT. Amino acids: CASSPQGLARAGELFF. Full variable domain (remainder filled in from reference TRBV7-8 and TRBJ2-2): GAGVSQSPRYKVAKRGQDVALRCDPISGHVSLFWYQQALGQGPEFLTYFQNEAQLDKSGLPSDRFFAERPEGSVSTLKIQRTQQEDSAVYLCASSPQGLARAGELFFGEGSRLTVL.

This clone was seen more than once but under ten times. The J gene is TRBJ1-2, the V gene TRBV12-5, with D tentatively TRBD1 (6 bases). The CDR3 is 16 amino acids. V was shortened by 1 base and J by 0 bases, with 12 bases between the two germline ends. CDR1 and CDR2 from the germline V gene are LGHNT and FRNRAP. The CDR3 coding sequence is TGTGCTAGTGGTTTGGCGACAGGCACCGCTAACTATGGCTACACCTTC. Residues: CASGLATGTANYGYTF. Looking up the rest from reference TRBV12-5 and TRBJ1-2 gives the full variable domain: DARVTQTPRHKVTEMGQEVTMRCQPILGHNTVFWYRQTMMQGLELLAYFRNRAPLDDSGMPKDRFSAEMPDATLATLKIQPSEPRDSAVYFCASGLATGTANYGYTFGSGTRLTVV.

This clone was counted a few times. The chain joins TRBV29-1 to TRBJ1-1; D gene uncertain. The germline CDR1 and CDR2 sequences are SQVTM and ANQGSEA. V lost 8 bases, J lost 2 bases, and 12 bases lay in between. The CDR3 loop spans 12 amino acids. The CDR3 nucleotides are TGCAGCTACCGGGAGGGAAACACTGAAGCTTTCTTT. Translating gives CSYREGNTEAFF.

V gene TRBV9 combines with J gene TRBJ2-1; the match to TRBD2 covers 9 bases. This CDR3 is built from 16 residues. The junction had 8 bases not matched to a gene; V was cut back by 2 bases and J by 5 bases. Per the germline V gene, CDR1 is SGDLS and CDR2 is YYNGEE. The CDR3: CASSVGSSGGNNEQFF. Written as DNA, the CDR3 is TGTGCCAGCAGCGTGGGATCAAGCGGGGGGAACAATGAGCAGTTCTTC.

Points on this clone: The sample carries other DNA sequences with the same CDR3. The V call is TRBV7-9, the J call TRBJ2-5; the D gene is possibly TRBD2 (5 bases). The CDR3 has 14 amino acids. Germline-derived CDR1 and CDR2 are SEHNR and FQNEAQ (reference sequence). Between the trimmed V and J ends, which lost 3 bases and 0 bases, there was a span of 8 bases. CDR3 residues: CASSLGAYQETQYF. The DNA for the CDR3 is TGTGCCAGCAGCTTGGGAGCTTACCAAGAGACCCAGTACTTC.

This clone has only a few counts. V is TRBV5-1 and J is TRBJ2-5; tentative D call: TRBD2 (5 bases). Per the germline V gene, CDR1 is SGHRS and CDR2 is YFSETQ. The CDR3 spans 15 residues. V gave up 6 bases and J gave up 2 bases, with 17 bases separating them. Here the CDR3 DNA reads TGCGCCAGCACCGTATTAGGTCAGCGGCAAGAGACCCAGTACTTC. It yields the protein CASTVLGQRQETQYF.

There are many counts of this clone. V usage is TRBV29-1 and J usage is TRBJ2-7; the D gene is possibly TRBD2 (5 bases). V was pared by 3 bases and J by 8 bases, with 11 bases between. The germline gives CDR1 SQVTM, CDR2 ANQGSEA. CDR3 length equals 11 residues. CDR3 DNA sequence: TGCAGCGTTGATCTAGCCTCCCAGCAGTACTTC. Translation: CSVDLASQQYF.

The V and J genes are TRBV7-2 and TRBJ2-3; 9 nucleotides align to TRBD2. The CDR3 runs to 15 residues. Germline V lookup: CDR1 SGHTA, CDR2 FQGNSA. The trim removed 2 bases at V and 5 bases at J, leaving 5 bases unmatched. The chain's CDR3 is CASSLIAGGQDTQYF. The DNA for the CDR3 is TGTGCCAGCAGCTTAATCGCGGGGGGGCAAGATACGCAGTATTTT. The full variable domain, with the rest looked up from reference TRBV7-2 and TRBJ2-3, is GAGVSQSPSNKVTEKGKDVELRCDPISGHTALYWYRQSLGQGLEFLIYFQGNSAPDKSGLPSDRFSAERTGGSVSTLTIQRTQQEDSAVYLCASSLIAGGQDTQYFGPGTRLTVL.

This rearrangement joins TRBV21-1 to TRBJ2-7; TRBD2 is the table's D call, not checked against the DNA. TRBV21-1 is assigned pseudogene status. The CDR3 extends over 16 amino acids. CDR3 sequence: CASSKLLGGGYYEQYF. DNA of the CDR3: TGTGCCAGCAGCAAGTTACTCGGCGGGGGATACTACGAGCAGTACTTC.

In DNA, the CDR3 is TGTGCCAGCAGCTTAGCCACCGGGACAGGGAACTACACCTTC. This translates into CASSLATGTGNYTF. This sequence joins TRBV7-9 and TRBJ1-2, with 9 positions matching TRBD1. In germline, CDR1 is SEHNR, CDR2 FQNEAQ (reference sequence). With 0 bases clipped from V and 10 bases from J, the junction kept 6 bases outside the gene matches. The length of the CDR3 is 14 residues. The full variable domain, with the rest looked up from reference TRBV7-9 and TRBJ1-2, is DTGVSQNPRHKITKRGQNVTFRCDPISEHNRLYWYRQTLGQGPEFLTYFQNEAQLEKSRLLSDRFSAERPKGSFSTLEIQRTEQGDSAMYLCASSLATGTGNYTFGSGTRLTVV.

This clone was counted between two and nine times. This chain uses TRBV4-2 with TRBJ1-1, with 10 bases fitting TRBD1. CDR3 length: 15 residues. With V trimmed by 1 base and J by 5 bases, 4 bases remained unmatched. Germline-derived CDR1 and CDR2 are LGHNA and YNFKEQ. CDR3 amino acids: CASSQGGTGETEAFF. The CDR3 DNA follows: TGTGCCAGCAGCCAAGGGGGGACAGGGGAAACTGAAGCTTTCTTT.

In its sample, this clone was seen a few times. V and J are TRBV7-2 and TRBJ2-2, with TRBD2 matching over 12 bases. J lost 7 bases, V lost 5 bases, and 11 bases had no gene match. Per the germline V gene, CDR1 is SGHTA and CDR2 is FQGNSA. This CDR3 has 17 amino acids. In DNA form, the CDR3 reads TGTGCCAGCAGCAAACGCCTAGCGGGGGGGCGCAGCGGGGAGCTGTTTTTT. This encodes CASSKRLAGGRSGELFF. Full variable domain (remainder filled in from reference TRBV7-2 and TRBJ2-2): GAGVSQSPSNKVTEKGKDVELRCDPISGHTALYWYRQSLGQGLEFLIYFQGNSAPDKSGLPSDRFSAERTGGSVSTLTIQRTQQEDSAVYLCASSKRLAGGRSGELFFGEGSRLTVL.